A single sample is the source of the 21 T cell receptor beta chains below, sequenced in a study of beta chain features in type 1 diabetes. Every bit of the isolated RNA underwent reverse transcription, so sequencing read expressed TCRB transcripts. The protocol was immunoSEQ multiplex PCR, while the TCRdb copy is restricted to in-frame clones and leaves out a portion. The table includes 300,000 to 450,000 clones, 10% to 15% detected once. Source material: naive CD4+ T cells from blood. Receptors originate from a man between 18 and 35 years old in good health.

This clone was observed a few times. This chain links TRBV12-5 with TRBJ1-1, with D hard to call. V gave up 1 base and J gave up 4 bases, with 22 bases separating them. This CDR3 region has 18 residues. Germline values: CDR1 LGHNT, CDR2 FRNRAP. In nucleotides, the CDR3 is TGTGCTAGTGGTTTGGAACACGGGGAGGGTTTTTATAGCACTGAAGCTTTCTTT. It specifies CASGLEHGEGFYSTEAFF.

Here the CDR3 reads CAWAGLGSSYEQYF. Written as DNA, the CDR3 is TGTGCCTGGGCGGGACTAGGGAGCTCCTACGAGCAGTACTTC. The gene calls are TRBV30 and TRBJ2-7; 8 nucleotides match TRBD2. CDR1 is GTSNPN, CDR2 SVGIG, per germline (reference sequence). J gave up 0 bases and V 5 bases, and 6 bases lay outside the gene matches. CDR3 length: 14 residues.

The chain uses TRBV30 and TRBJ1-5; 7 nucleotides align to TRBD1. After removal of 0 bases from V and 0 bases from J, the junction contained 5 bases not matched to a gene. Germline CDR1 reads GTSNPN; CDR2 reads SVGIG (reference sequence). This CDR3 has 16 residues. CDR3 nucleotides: TGTGCCTGGAGTGTACGGGGACAGCTTAGCAATCAGCCCCAGCATTTT. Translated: CAWSVRGQLSNQPQHF.

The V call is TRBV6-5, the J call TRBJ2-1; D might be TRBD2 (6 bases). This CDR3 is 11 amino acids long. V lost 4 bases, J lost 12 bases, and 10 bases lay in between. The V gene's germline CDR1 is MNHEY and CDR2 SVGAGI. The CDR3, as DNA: TGTGCCAGCAGTTCGGGGACTGGGCAGTTCTTC. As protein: CASSSGTGQFF.

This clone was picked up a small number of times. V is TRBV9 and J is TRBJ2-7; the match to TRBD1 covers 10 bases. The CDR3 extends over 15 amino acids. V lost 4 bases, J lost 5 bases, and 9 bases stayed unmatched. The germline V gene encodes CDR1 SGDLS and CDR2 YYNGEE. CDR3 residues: CASSSTGTGVDEQYF. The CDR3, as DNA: TGTGCCAGCAGCTCCACCGGGACAGGGGTTGACGAGCAGTACTTC. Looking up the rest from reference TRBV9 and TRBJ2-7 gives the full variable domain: DSGVTQTPKHLITATGQRVTLRCSPRSGDLSVYWYQQSLDQGLQFLIQYYNGEERAKGNILERFSAQQFPDLHSELNLSSLELGDSALYFCASSSTGTGVDEQYFGPGTRLTVT.

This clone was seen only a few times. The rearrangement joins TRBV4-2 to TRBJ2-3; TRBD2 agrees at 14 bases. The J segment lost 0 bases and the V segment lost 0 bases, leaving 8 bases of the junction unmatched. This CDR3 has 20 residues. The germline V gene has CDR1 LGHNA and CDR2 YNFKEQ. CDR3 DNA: TGTGCCAGCAGCCAAGACGCAGGACTAGCGGGGGGCGTTAGCACAGATACGCAGTATTTT. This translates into CASSQDAGLAGGVSTDTQYF.

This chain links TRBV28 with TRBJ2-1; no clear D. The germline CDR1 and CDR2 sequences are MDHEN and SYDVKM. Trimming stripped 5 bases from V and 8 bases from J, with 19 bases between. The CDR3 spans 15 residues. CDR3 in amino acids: CASSPGSEPDDEQFF. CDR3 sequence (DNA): TGTGCCAGCAGTCCCGGGTCTGAACCTGACGATGAGCAGTTCTTC.

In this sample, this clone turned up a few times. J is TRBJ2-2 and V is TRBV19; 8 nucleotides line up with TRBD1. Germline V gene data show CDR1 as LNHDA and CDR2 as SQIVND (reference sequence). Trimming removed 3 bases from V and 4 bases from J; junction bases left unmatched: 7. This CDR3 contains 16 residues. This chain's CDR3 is CASSMPGGTGTGELFF. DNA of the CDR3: TGTGCCAGTAGTATGCCTGGCGGGACAGGCACCGGGGAGCTGTTTTTT.

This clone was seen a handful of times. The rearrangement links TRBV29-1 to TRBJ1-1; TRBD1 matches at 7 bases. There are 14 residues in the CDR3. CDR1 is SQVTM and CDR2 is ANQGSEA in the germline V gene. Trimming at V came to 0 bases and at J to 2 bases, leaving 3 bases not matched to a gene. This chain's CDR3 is CSVEDRDRNTEAFF. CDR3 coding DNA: TGCAGCGTTGAAGACCGGGACAGAAACACTGAAGCTTTCTTT.

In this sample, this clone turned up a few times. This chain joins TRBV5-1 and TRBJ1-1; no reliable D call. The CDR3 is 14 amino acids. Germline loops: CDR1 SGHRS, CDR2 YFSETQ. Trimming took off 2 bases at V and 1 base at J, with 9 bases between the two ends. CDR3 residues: CASSFVPQNTEAFF. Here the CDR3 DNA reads TGCGCCAGCAGCTTTGTTCCCCAGAACACTGAAGCTTTCTTT.

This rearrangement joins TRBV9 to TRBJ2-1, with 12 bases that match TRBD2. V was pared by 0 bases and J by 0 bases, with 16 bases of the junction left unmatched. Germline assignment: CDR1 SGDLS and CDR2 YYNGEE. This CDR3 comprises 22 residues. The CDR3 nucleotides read TGTGCCAGCAGCGTAGCTACTACAGCGGGGACTAGCGGGCGTAGCTCCTACAATGAGCAGTTCTTC. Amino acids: CASSVATTAGTSGRSSYNEQFF.

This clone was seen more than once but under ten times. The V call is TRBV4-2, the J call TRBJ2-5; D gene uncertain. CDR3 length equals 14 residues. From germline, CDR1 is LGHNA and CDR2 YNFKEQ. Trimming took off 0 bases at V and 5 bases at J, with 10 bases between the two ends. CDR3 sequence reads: CASSQDQIRETQYF. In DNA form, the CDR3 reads TGTGCCAGCAGCCAAGATCAAATTCGGGAGACCCAGTACTTC.

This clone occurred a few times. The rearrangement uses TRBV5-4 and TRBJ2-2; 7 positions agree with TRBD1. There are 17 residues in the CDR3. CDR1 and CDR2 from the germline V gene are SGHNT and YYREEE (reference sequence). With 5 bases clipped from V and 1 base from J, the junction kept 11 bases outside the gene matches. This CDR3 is CASRRDRAPLNTGELFF. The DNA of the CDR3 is TGTGCCAGCAGACGTGACAGGGCGCCCCTGAACACCGGGGAGCTGTTTTTT.

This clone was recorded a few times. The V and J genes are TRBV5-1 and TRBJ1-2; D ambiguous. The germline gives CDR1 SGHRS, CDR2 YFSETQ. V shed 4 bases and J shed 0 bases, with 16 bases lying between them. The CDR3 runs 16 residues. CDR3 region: CASSPTGLQTNYGYTF. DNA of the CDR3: TGCGCCAGCAGCCCAACCGGACTACAGACTAACTATGGCTACACCTTC.

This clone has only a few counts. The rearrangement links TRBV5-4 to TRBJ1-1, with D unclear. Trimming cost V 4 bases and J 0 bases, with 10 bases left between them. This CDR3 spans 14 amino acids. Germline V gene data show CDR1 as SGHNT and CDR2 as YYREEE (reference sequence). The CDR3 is CASSPVNMNTEAFF. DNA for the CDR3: TGTGCCAGCAGCCCCGTAAACATGAACACTGAAGCTTTCTTT. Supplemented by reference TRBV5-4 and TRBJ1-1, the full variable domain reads ETGVTQSPTHLIKTRGQQVTLRCSSQSGHNTVSWYQQALGQGPQFIFQYYREEENGRGNFPPRFSGLQFPNYSSELNVNALELDDSALYLCASSPVNMNTEAFFGQGTRLTVV.

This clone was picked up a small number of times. The CDR3 DNA sequence: TGCGCCAGCAGCTTGTCCCCGCACGGGACAGGGATTAGGAATGAGCAGTTCTTC. Translating gives CASSLSPHGTGIRNEQFF. The chain carries TRBV5-1 and TRBJ2-1; 9 positions match TRBD1. The germline gives CDR1 SGHRS, CDR2 YFSETQ. The V segment lost 1 base and the J segment 7 bases; nucleotides outside the gene matches: 15. The CDR3 totals 18 residues.

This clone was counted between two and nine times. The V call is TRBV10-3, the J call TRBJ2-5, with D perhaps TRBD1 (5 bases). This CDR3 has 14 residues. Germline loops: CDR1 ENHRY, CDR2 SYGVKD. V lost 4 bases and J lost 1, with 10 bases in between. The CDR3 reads CAISGTGFQETQYF. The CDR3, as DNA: TGTGCCATCAGTGGCACAGGTTTCCAAGAGACCCAGTACTTC.

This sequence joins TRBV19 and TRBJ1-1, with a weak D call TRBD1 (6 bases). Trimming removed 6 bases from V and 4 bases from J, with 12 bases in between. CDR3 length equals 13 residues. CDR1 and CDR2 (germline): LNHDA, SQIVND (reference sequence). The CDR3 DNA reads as TGTGCCAGTAGCACTCAGGGGTTCACTGAAGCTTTCTTT. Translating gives CASSTQGFTEAFF.

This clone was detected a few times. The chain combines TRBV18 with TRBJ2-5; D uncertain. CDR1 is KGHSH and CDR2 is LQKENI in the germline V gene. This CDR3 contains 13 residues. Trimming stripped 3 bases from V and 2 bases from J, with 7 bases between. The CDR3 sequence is CASSPFNQETQYF. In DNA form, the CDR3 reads TGTGCCAGCTCACCGTTTAATCAAGAGACCCAGTACTTC.

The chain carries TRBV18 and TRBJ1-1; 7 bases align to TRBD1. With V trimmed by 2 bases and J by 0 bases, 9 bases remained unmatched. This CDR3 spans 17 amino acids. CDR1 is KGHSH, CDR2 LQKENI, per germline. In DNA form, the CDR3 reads TGTGCCAGCTCACCAACCTTGACAGGGCGCATGAACACTGAAGCTTTCTTT. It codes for CASSPTLTGRMNTEAFF.

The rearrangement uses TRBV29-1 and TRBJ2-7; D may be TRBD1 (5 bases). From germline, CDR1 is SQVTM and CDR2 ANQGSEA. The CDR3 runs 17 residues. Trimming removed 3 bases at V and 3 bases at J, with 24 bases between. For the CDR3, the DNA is TGCAGCGTTGAGTTCTTGGCGACAGACTTGAACAGCTACGAGCAGTACTTC. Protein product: CSVEFLATDLNSYEQYF.